This entry describes one T cell receptor beta chain. This CDR3 contains 15 residues. The V gene's germline CDR1 is LGHDT and CDR2 YNNKEL (reference sequence). Losses at the gene ends were 2 bases for V and 2 bases for J; bases not matched to a gene: 3. These data originate in a study of control samples from healthy donors and cancer patients. Clones were sequenced by immunoSEQ multiplex PCR, and TCRdb holds only the in-frame ones, with some missing. Here the sample spans 100,000 to 150,000 clones, 70% to 90% being singletons. V gene TRBV3-1 (or the pseudogene TRBV3-2) combines with J gene TRBJ2-5; 9 nucleotides agree with TRBD1. The TCR was taken from a man in his 60s in good health. Sequenced material: blood. The CDR3: CASSQSGTGQETQYF. Here the CDR3 DNA reads TGTGCCAGCAGCCAATCAGGGACAGGGCAAGAGACCCAGTACTTC.